These 23 T cell receptor beta chains were all obtained from the same sample, sequenced in a study of OX40 agonist ivuxolimab in advanced cancers. Assay used: immunoSEQ multiplex PCR; TCRdb lists only in-frame clones, some missing. The sample has about 20,000 clones; approximately 86% are singletons. The sequenced sample was CD4+ or CD8+ T cells sorted from blood, obtained in a trial of the OX40 agonist ivuxolimab. These receptors were taken from an adult with an advanced solid tumor such as melanoma, head and neck, liver or kidney cancer.

V usage is TRBV16 and J usage is TRBJ1-1; no reliable D call. Germline lookup yields CDR1 KGHSY and CDR2 FQNENV. The CDR3 spans 16 residues. V shed 0 bases and J shed 2 bases, with 13 bases lying between them. The CDR3 DNA reads as TGTGCCAGCAGCCAATCGGGATGGACCGCAAACACTGAAGCTTTCTTT. As protein: CASSQSGWTANTEAFF.

This clone was counted between two and nine times. The chain uses TRBV28 and TRBJ2-7, with 8 bases matching TRBD2. This CDR3 has 16 amino acids. V was clipped by 5 bases and J by 4 bases; unmatched bases: 13. CDR1 and CDR2 from the germline V gene are MDHEN and SYDVKM. The CDR3 bases are TGTGCCAGCAGTCCCCTCGTAGTAGCGGGAATGTACGAGCAGTACTTC. Protein: CASSPLVVAGMYEQYF.

This chain's CDR3 is CASSVETSSTNEQFF. In DNA form, the CDR3 reads TGTGCCAGCAGCGTAGAAACTAGCTCGACTAATGAGCAGTTCTTC. The genes are TRBV9 and TRBJ2-1; TRBD2 might be the D (6 bases). Germline values: CDR1 SGDLS, CDR2 YYNGEE. V was shortened by 0 bases and J by 7 bases, with 14 bases between the two germline ends. The CDR3 spans 15 residues.

The chain uses TRBV4-1 and TRBJ2-3; TRBD2 aligns across 7 bases. Trimming took 3 bases from V and 3 from J; bases not matched to a gene: 3. The germline CDR1 and CDR2 sequences are MGHRA and YSYEKL. There are 14 residues in the CDR3. The CDR3 nucleotides read TGCGCCAGCAGCCAGGCGGGGGAGACAGATACGCAGTATTTT. Translated, it gives CASSQAGETDTQYF.

J is TRBJ1-2 and V is TRBV30; the match to TRBD1 covers 7 bases. Germline CDR1 and CDR2: GTSNPN and SVGIG (reference sequence). The CDR3 length is 14 residues. Trimming at V came to 6 bases and at J to 6 bases, leaving 13 bases not matched to a gene. The CDR3 spells CACKYRTGVHGYTF. CDR3 nucleotide sequence: TGTGCCTGCAAATACCGAACAGGGGTCCATGGCTACACCTTC.

This clone was detected once. This chain uses TRBV9 with TRBJ1-3; TRBD1 matches at 10 bases. Germline V gene sequence: CDR1 SGDLS, CDR2 YYNGEE. The CDR3 runs 15 residues. J was trimmed by 8 bases and V by 4 bases; bases with no gene match: 9. The CDR3 reads CASSREGQGFDTIYF. The CDR3 coding sequence is TGTGCCAGCAGCCGGGAGGGACAGGGGTTTGACACCATATATTTT.

The rearrangement joins TRBV5-4 to TRBJ2-1; D might be TRBD2 (6 bases). V lost 4 bases and J lost 4, with 21 bases in between. This CDR3 region has 17 residues. Germline V gives CDR1 SGHNT, CDR2 YYREEE (reference sequence). CDR3 region: CASSPRGNSGRYNEQFF. CDR3 nucleotide sequence: TGTGCCAGCAGCCCGAGGGGTAATAGCGGCCGGTACAATGAGCAGTTCTTC. Full variable domain (rest looked up from reference TRBV5-4 and TRBJ2-1): ETGVTQSPTHLIKTRGQQVTLRCSSQSGHNTVSWYQQALGQGPQFIFQYYREEENGRGNFPPRFSGLQFPNYSSELNVNALELDDSALYLCASSPRGNSGRYNEQFFGPGTRLTVL.

V and J are TRBV9 and TRBJ2-3, with 7 bases identical to TRBD2. CDR3 length: 16 amino acids. Looked up from germline, CDR1 is SGDLS and CDR2 is YYNGEE. Trimming at V came to 0 bases and at J to 4 bases, leaving 8 bases not matched to a gene. The CDR3 region has the DNA TGTGCCAGCAGCGTAGAAGGGACTACTATCCCAGATACGCAGTATTTT. Its translation is CASSVEGTTIPDTQYF.

The chain combines TRBV19 with TRBJ2-5, with D possibly TRBD1 on 6 matching bases. The ends were cut back, 4 bases at V and 1 base at J, with 7 bases in the middle. CDR3 length: 13 residues. CDR1 and CDR2 (germline): LNHDA, SQIVND (reference sequence). The CDR3 spells CASSRTAQETQYF. CDR3 coding DNA: TGTGCCAGTAGTAGGACAGCCCAAGAGACCCAGTACTTC.

This chain connects TRBV19 to TRBJ2-7; no clear D. Germline assignment: CDR1 LNHDA and CDR2 SQIVND (reference sequence). The length of the CDR3 is 15 residues. The V end lost 3 bases, the J end lost 3 bases, and 15 bases lay between the germline ends. CDR3 in DNA: TGTGCCAGTAGTATGTCGGGTTGGAACCACTACGAGCAGTACTTC. Translation gives CASSMSGWNHYEQYF. The variable domain in full, completed from reference TRBV19 and TRBJ2-7, reads DGGITQSPKYLFRKEGQNVTLSCEQNLNHDAMYWYRQDPGQGLRLIYYSQIVNDFQKGDIAEGYSVSREKKESFPLTVTSAQKNPTAFYLCASSMSGWNHYEQYFGPGTRLTVT.

This clone was counted once. This sample also contains other DNA sequences that code for the same CDR3. The chain combines TRBV11-2 with TRBJ1-1; unclear D gene. The V gene lost 3 bases and the J gene lost 5 bases, with 13 bases spanning the gap. This CDR3 contains 14 residues. Germline CDR1 is SGHAT and CDR2 is FQNNGV. DNA for the CDR3: TGTGCCAGCAGCTTGGGCCCCCCAAGGACTGAAGCTTTCTTT. Translated: CASSLGPPRTEAFF.

The V gene is TRBV28, the J gene TRBJ2-3; TRBD1 aligns across 7 bases. The CDR3 runs 15 residues. Per the germline V gene, CDR1 is MDHEN and CDR2 is SYDVKM. V lost 6 bases, J lost 0 bases, and 6 bases stayed unmatched. The CDR3 spells CASRSRDSSTDTQYF. CDR3 coding DNA: TGTGCCAGCAGGAGCCGGGACAGCAGCACAGATACGCAGTATTTT.

The J gene is TRBJ1-1, the V gene TRBV19; the match to TRBD1 covers 7 bases. The CDR3 contains 14 residues. Germline V gene sequence: CDR1 LNHDA, CDR2 SQIVND (reference sequence). With V trimmed by 3 bases and J by 3 bases, 4 bases remained unmatched. The CDR3 coding sequence is TGTGCCAGTAGTATTGGACAGGAGGACACTGAAGCTTTCTTT. The encoded protein is CASSIGQEDTEAFF.

CDR3 sequence: CAISESNSSTNEKLFF. CDR3 bases: TGTGCCATCAGTGAGTCGAACAGCTCAACTAATGAAAAACTGTTTTTT. This rearrangement joins TRBV10-3 to TRBJ1-4; D call uncertain. The V gene lost 0 bases and the J gene lost 0 bases, with 8 bases spanning the gap. The CDR3 length is 16 residues. In germline, CDR1 is ENHRY, CDR2 SYGVKD.

The DNA for the CDR3 is TGTGCCACCAGCAGAGATCCGGGCGGACCCAACGGAGACATTCAGTACTTC. Its protein is CATSRDPGGPNGDIQYF. The chain joins TRBV15 to TRBJ2-4; no reliable D call. CDR3 length: 17 amino acids. The V gene's germline CDR1 is LNHNV and CDR2 YYDKDF (reference sequence). The V end was cut by 0 bases, the J end by 8 bases, with 20 bases between.

The CDR3 sequence: CASSLQTSGSLNEQFF. The CDR3 DNA is TGTGCCAGCAGCTTACAGACCAGCGGGAGTCTGAATGAGCAGTTCTTC. The chain recombines TRBV5-8 with TRBJ2-1; 8 nucleotides align to TRBD2. Germline CDR1 SGHTS, CDR2 YDEGEE. This CDR3 has 16 residues. Trimming cost V 2 bases and J 7 bases; bases outside gene matches: 11.

J is TRBJ2-2 and V is TRBV27; 9 bases align to TRBD2. The CDR3 runs to 16 residues. With 1 base clipped from V and 4 bases from J, the junction kept 4 bases outside the gene matches. The V gene's germline CDR1 is MNHEY and CDR2 SMNVEV (reference sequence). The CDR3 bases are TGTGCCAGCAGTTTATTAGCGGGAGTTAGCACCGGGGAGCTGTTTTTT. It yields the protein CASSLLAGVSTGELFF.

The genes are TRBV5-1 and TRBJ2-5; 7 nucleotides match TRBD2. CDR1 SGHRS and CDR2 YFSETQ come from the germline V gene. The length of the CDR3 is 14 residues. The trim removed 4 bases at V and 5 bases at J, leaving 8 bases unmatched. In nucleotides, the CDR3 is TGCGCCAGCAGCCCGTACGGGACTATGGAGACCCAGTACTTC. It encodes CASSPYGTMETQYF. Filled out from reference TRBV5-1 and TRBJ2-5, the complete variable domain reads KAGVTQTPRYLIKTRGQQVTLSCSPISGHRSVSWYQQTPGQGLQFLFEYFSETQRNKGNFPGRFSGRQFSNSRSEMNVSTLELGDSALYLCASSPYGTMETQYFGPGTRLLVL.

The rearrangement links TRBV4-3 to TRBJ2-4, with TRBD2 matching 7 bases. The CDR3 runs to 17 residues. V was pared by 3 bases and J by 4 bases, with 12 bases of the junction left unmatched. Germline V CDR1 and CDR2: LGHNA, YSLEER. CDR3 DNA sequence: TGCGCCAGCAGCCAGGGGCGTAGCGGGTCATGGAAAAACATTCAGTACTTC. Encoded protein: CASSQGRSGSWKNIQYF.

V is TRBV29-1 and J is TRBJ2-3, with 7 bases fitting TRBD1. V dropped 6 bases and J dropped 2; count of bases not matched to a gene: 14. Germline V gene sequence: CDR1 SQVTM, CDR2 ANQGSEA. The CDR3 extends over 16 amino acids. The CDR3 is CSVSGRTGDFTDTQYF. CDR3 nucleotides: TGCAGCGTATCGGGACGGACAGGAGATTTCACAGATACGCAGTATTTT.

The CDR3 spells CASSTYRTGINEQFF. CDR3 bases: TGTGCCAGCAGTACTTACCGGACAGGGATCAATGAGCAGTTCTTC. The chain uses TRBV27 and TRBJ2-1; 8 nucleotides line up with TRBD1. The V segment lost 5 bases and the J segment 6 bases; nucleotides outside the gene matches: 9. The CDR3 has 15 residues. The germline gives CDR1 MNHEY, CDR2 SMNVEV (reference sequence).

This clone has only one observation. This chain joins TRBV19 and TRBJ1-5; D might be TRBD1 (6 bases). CDR1 is LNHDA, CDR2 SQIVND, per germline (reference sequence). Trimming pared 4 bases from V and 11 bases from J, leaving 33 bases between. The CDR3 is 19 residues long. The CDR3 region is CASSKSLGDTAFFGGSQHF. The CDR3 DNA reads TGTGCCAGTAGTAAATCACTGGGGGACACGGCTTTCTTCGGGGGATCCCAGCATTTT.

The chain carries TRBV7-8 and TRBJ2-7, with 11 bases matching TRBD2. Germline V gives CDR1 SGHVS, CDR2 FQNEAQ. The ends lost 5 bases at V and 1 base at J; junction bases unmatched: 4. The CDR3 is 15 amino acids. The CDR3 loop is CASSATSGNSYEQYF. The CDR3, as DNA: TGTGCCAGCAGCGCGACTAGCGGGAATTCCTACGAGCAGTACTTC.